These 11 T cell receptor beta chains were all obtained from the same sample, sequenced in a study of shared clonotypes between healthy human individuals. Profiling relied on immunoSEQ multiplex PCR, and the TCRdb table lists in-frame clones only, not all of them. The sample yields some 1.4 million clones, 95% to 97% seen once. The sample comprised naive CD4+ T cells sorted from blood. Noted subset: CD45RA+ positively selected. The receptors shown here come from a man aged 25 to 40 in good health.

J is TRBJ1-2 and V is TRBV28; 11 bases fit TRBD1. CDR3 size: 15 residues. V shed 3 bases, J shed 7 bases, and the junction held 7 bases outside the gene matches. CDR1 is MDHEN and CDR2 is SYDVKM in the germline V gene. The DNA of the CDR3 is TGTGCCAGCAGTTTTGGGGACAGGGGGGTCGGTGGCTACACCTTC. This translates into CASSFGDRGVGGYTF.

The CDR3 DNA is TGCGCCAGCAGCCAAGAACCGGGACTAGCGGGACCTGTCCGCTACAATGAGCAGTTCTTC. Amino acid sequence: CASSQEPGLAGPVRYNEQFF. The chain employs TRBV4-3 and TRBJ2-1; 13 nucleotides match TRBD2. The CDR3 runs 20 residues. J gave up 3 bases and V 0 bases, and 11 bases lay outside the gene matches. In germline, CDR1 is LGHNA, CDR2 YSLEER.

This chain joins TRBV6-5 and TRBJ2-1, with 10 nucleotides matching TRBD1. The junction had 4 bases not matched to a gene; V was cut back by 5 bases and J by 3 bases. Germline V gene lookup returns CDR1 MNHEY and CDR2 SVGAGI. The CDR3 consists of 15 residues. CDR3 region: CASSRTGGLYNEQFF. CDR3 sequence (DNA): TGTGCCAGCAGTCGGACAGGGGGACTCTACAATGAGCAGTTCTTC.

This clone was found once. The genes are TRBV7-9 and TRBJ2-7, with TRBD2 identical over 7 bases. After removal of 5 bases from V and 3 bases from J, the junction contained 7 bases not matched to a gene. The CDR3 covers 14 residues. CDR1 is SEHNR, CDR2 FQNEAQ, per germline (reference sequence). The CDR3 sequence is CASSRSGKIYEQYF. The CDR3 DNA follows: TGTGCCAGCAGCCGAAGCGGGAAGATCTACGAGCAGTACTTC.

The chain couples TRBV5-1 to TRBJ2-7, with 12 bases that match TRBD2. This CDR3 region has 15 residues. The V segment lost 0 bases and the J segment 7 bases; nucleotides outside the gene matches: 5. In germline, CDR1 is SGHRS, CDR2 YFSETQ. This CDR3 reads CASSLGTSGMGEQYF. Written as DNA, the CDR3 is TGCGCCAGCAGCTTGGGGACTAGCGGGATGGGGGAGCAGTACTTC.

The gene calls are TRBV20-1 and TRBJ2-7; D unclear. Germline V gives CDR1 DFQATT, CDR2 SNEGSKA (reference sequence). The CDR3 runs 8 residues. CDR3: CSTAEQYF. The CDR3 bases are TGCAGCACTGCCGAGCAGTACTTC.

V usage is TRBV7-9 and J usage is TRBJ2-1; 8 bases align to TRBD1. Germline CDR1 and CDR2: SEHNR and FQNEAQ (reference sequence). J gave up 0 bases and V 5 bases, and 9 bases lay outside the gene matches. The CDR3 has 17 amino acids. The CDR3 sequence: CASSPRQGLSSYNEQFF. The DNA of the CDR3 is TGTGCCAGCAGCCCCCGACAGGGGTTGAGCTCCTACAATGAGCAGTTCTTC.

The rearrangement links TRBV19 to TRBJ2-3, with 7 bases fitting TRBD1. Trimming removed 3 bases from V and 3 bases from J; junction bases left unmatched: 9. The V gene's germline CDR1 is LNHDA and CDR2 SQIVND (reference sequence). The CDR3 has 16 residues. The CDR3 DNA sequence: TGTGCCAGTAGTATGGGACAGATCTTAGGAACAGATACGCAGTATTTT. Translated: CASSMGQILGTDTQYF.

The V call is TRBV10-3, the J call TRBJ2-5; D is unresolved. Between the trimmed V and J ends, which lost 4 bases and 9 bases, there was a span of 21 bases. This CDR3 has 15 amino acids. Germline CDR1 ENHRY, CDR2 SYGVKD. CDR3 amino acids: CAISADGPATGSQYF. The CDR3, as DNA: TGTGCCATCAGTGCTGACGGACCGGCCACGGGTTCCCAGTACTTC.

V gene TRBV4-1 combines with J gene TRBJ2-5, with TRBD2 matching 9 bases. V lost 11 bases, J lost 3 bases, and 10 bases stayed unmatched. The CDR3 covers 14 residues. Germline V gives CDR1 MGHRA, CDR2 YSYEKL. CDR3 DNA sequence: TGCGCCTCCTTGCGGGGGGGCGGCGAAGAGACCCAGTACTTC. Encoded protein: CASLRGGGEETQYF.

The chain couples TRBV11-3 to TRBJ2-2, with 8 nucleotides matching TRBD1. The J segment lost 1 base and the V segment lost 3 bases, leaving 4 bases of the junction unmatched. There are 16 residues in the CDR3. In germline, CDR1 is SGHNT, CDR2 YENEEA. The CDR3 sequence is CASSFSGGMNTGELFF. Here the CDR3 DNA reads TGTGCCAGCAGCTTCTCAGGGGGCATGAACACCGGGGAGCTGTTTTTT.